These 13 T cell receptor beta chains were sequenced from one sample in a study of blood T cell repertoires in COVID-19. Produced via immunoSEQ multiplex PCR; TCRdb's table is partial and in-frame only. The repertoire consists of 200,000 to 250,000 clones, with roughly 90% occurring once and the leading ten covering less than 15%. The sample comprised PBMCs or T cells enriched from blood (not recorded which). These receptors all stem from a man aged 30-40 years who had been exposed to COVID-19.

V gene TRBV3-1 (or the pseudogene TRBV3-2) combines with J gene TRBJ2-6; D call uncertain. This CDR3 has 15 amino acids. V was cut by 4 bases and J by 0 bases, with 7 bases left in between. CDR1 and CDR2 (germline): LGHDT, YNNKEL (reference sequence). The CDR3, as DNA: TGTGCCAGCAGCCTAACAATCTCTGGGGCCAACGTCCTGACTTTC. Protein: CASSLTISGANVLTF.

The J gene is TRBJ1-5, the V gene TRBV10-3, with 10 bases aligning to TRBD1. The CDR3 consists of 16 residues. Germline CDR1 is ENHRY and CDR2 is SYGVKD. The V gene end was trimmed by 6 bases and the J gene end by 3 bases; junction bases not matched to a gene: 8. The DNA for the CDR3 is TGTGCCATCAGGTCGGACAGGGGGGAACCCAATCAGCCCCAGCATTTT. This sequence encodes CAIRSDRGEPNQPQHF.

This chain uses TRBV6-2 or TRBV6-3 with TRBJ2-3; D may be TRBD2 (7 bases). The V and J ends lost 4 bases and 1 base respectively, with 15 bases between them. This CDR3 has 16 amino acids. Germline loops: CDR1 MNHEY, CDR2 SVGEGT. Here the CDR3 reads CASSLGGATRTDTQYF. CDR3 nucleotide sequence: TGTGCCAGCAGTTTAGGGGGGGCCACACGCACAGATACGCAGTATTTT.

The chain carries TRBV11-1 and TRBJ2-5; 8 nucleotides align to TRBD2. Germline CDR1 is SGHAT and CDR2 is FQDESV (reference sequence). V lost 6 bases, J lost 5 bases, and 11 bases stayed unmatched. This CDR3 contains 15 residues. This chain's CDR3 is CASSRPGLGAETQYF. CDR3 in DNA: TGTGCCAGCAGTCGACCGGGACTAGGGGCGGAGACCCAGTACTTC. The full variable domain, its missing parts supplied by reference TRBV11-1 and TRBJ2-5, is EAEVAQSPRYKITEKSQAVAFWCDPISGHATLYWYRQILGQGPELLVQFQDESVVDDSQLPKDRFSAERLKGVDSTLKIQPAELGDSAMYLCASSRPGLGAETQYFGPGTRLLVL.

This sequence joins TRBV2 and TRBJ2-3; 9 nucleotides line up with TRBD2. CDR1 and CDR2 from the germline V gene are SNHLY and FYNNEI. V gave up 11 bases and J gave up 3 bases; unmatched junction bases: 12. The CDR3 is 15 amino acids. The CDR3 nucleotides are TGTGCCCGCCTCGAGGGGCGGGGGGGGACAGATACGCAGTATTTT. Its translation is CARLEGRGGTDTQYF.

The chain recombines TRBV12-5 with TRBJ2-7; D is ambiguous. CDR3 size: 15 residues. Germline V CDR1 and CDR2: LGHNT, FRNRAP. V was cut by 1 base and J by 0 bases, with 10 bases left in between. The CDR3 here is CASGLAPLSSYEQYF. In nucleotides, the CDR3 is TGTGCTAGTGGTTTGGCCCCTTTATCCTCCTACGAGCAGTACTTC.

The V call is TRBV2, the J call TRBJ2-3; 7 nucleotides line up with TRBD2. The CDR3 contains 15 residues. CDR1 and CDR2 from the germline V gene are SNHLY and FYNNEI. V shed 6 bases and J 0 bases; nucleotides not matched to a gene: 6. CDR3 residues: CASRLAPSSTDTQYF. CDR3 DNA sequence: TGTGCCAGCAGACTAGCGCCGTCTAGCACAGATACGCAGTATTTT.

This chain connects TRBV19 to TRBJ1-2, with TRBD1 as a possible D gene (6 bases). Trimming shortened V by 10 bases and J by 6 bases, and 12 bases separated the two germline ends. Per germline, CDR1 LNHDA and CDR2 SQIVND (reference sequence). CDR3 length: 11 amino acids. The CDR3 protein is CANGTPHGYTF. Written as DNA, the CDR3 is TGTGCCAACGGGACACCGCATGGCTACACCTTC.

CDR3 region: CASSPPGFSGEKLFF. Here the CDR3 DNA reads TGTGCCAGTAGTCCCCCGGGTTTCTCCGGCGAAAAACTGTTTTTT. The rearrangement uses TRBV19 and TRBJ1-4; D not resolved. The CDR3 spans 15 residues. V was trimmed by 5 bases and J by 8 bases, leaving 18 bases between them. From germline, CDR1 is LNHDA and CDR2 SQIVND (reference sequence).

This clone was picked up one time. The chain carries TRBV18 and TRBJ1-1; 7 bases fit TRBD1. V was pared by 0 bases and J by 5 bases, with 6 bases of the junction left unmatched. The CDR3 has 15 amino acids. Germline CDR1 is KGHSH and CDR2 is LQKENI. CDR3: CASSPPDREETEAFF. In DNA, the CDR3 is TGTGCCAGCTCACCACCCGACAGGGAGGAGACTGAAGCTTTCTTT.

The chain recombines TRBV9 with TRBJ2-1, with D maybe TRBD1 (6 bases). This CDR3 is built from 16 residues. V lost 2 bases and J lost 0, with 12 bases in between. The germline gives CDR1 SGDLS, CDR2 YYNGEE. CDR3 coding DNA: TGTGCCAGCAGCGTCGTCGACAGGAGCTCCTACAATGAGCAGTTCTTC. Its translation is CASSVVDRSSYNEQFF.

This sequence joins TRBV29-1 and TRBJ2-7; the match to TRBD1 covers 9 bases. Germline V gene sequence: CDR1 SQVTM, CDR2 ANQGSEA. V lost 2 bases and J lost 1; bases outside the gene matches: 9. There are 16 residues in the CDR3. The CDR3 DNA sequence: TGCAGCGTTGAAATAGAGGACAGGGGATTTTCCTACGAGCAGTACTTC. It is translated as CSVEIEDRGFSYEQYF.

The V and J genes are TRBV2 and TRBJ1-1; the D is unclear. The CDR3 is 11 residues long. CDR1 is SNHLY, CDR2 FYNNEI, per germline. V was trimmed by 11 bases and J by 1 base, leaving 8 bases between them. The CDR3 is CAGRRNTEAFF. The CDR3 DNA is TGTGCCGGCCGAAGGAACACTGAAGCTTTCTTT. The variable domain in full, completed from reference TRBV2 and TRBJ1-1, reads EPEVTQTPSHQVTQMGQEVILRCVPISNHLYFYWYRQILGQKVEFLVSFYNNEISEKSEIFDDQFSVERPDGSNFTLKIRSTKLEDSAMYFCAGRRNTEAFFGQGTRLTVV.